This T cell receptor (beta chain) was recorded in a study of blood T cell repertoires in COVID-19. Study summary: Samples representing acute and convalescent COVID-19 were sourced from the United States, Italy and Spain.

Germline V lookup: CDR1 SGHNT, CDR2 YENEEA. Trimming stripped 3 bases from V and 0 bases from J, with 7 bases between. The CDR3 contains 14 residues. As for this clone: The sample has other DNA sequences that encode this CDR3 too.

Original handling: Scientists estimated how many nucleated cells there were by amplifying reference gene primers. The table came from immunoSEQ multiplex PCR; TCRdb's copy has only in-frame clones and leaves some out. The DNA was the basis for D and trimming; V, J and clone size are from that table. There are 130,000 or so clones in the sample; about 86% occur only once, and 7.5% to 8.5% lies in the top ten. The TCR sequence derives from a woman aged 55-70 years with acute or convalescent COVID-19. Input material: peripheral blood. The chain joins TRBV11-3 to TRBJ2-3; a possible D gene is TRBD2 (6 bases). CDR3 sequence: CASSLGGSTDTQYF. CDR3 nucleotide sequence: TGTGCCAGCAGCTTGGGGGGAAGCACAGATACGCAGTATTTT.